This T cell receptor (beta chain) was sequenced for a study of CD4 T cells in relation to SARS-CoV-2 and coronaviruses. Study at large: ViraFEST: approximately eleven-day antigen culture of PBMCs, then TCR beta CDR3 sequencing. Controls used an HIV-1 Nef peptide pool or no peptide. General study results and limits: In approximately 71% of donors, memory CD4+ clonotypes crossrecognized SARS-CoV-2 and at least one common cold coronavirus spike.

Data came from immunoSEQ multiplex PCR; TCRdb stores just in-frame clones and leaves some out. The profile covers about 22,000 clones, with roughly 70% appearing a single time and about a sixth taken by the ten largest. V was cut by 4 bases and J by 10 bases, with 8 bases left in between. CDR3 length: 10 residues. From germline, CDR1 is SQVTM and CDR2 ANQGSEA. To note about this clone: What it binds is unknown.

CD4+ T cells from unexposed donors were obtained before the COVID-19 pandemic (2011-2018). The cells were cultured for under 13 days before CD4+ T cells were isolated. As cell numbers allowed, unexposed-donor CD4+ T cells faced SARS-CoV-2 S/N and four cold-coronavirus spikes. The chain carries TRBV29-1 and TRBJ2-1, with unresolved D. Specimen: CD4+ T cells from PBMCs, cultured in vitro. This clonotype was sampled from a human donor in good health. CDR3 in amino acids: CSVGTTEQFF. The CDR3 bases are TGCAGCGTTGGAACGACCGAGCAGTTCTTC.